This TCR beta chain is drawn from a study of blood T cell repertoires in COVID-19. This clone was picked up one time. Sequenced by immunoSEQ multiplex PCR; TCRdb stores in-frame clones only, minus some. The table includes under 130,000 clones, roughly 76% detected once. The sample was peripheral blood. The TCR originated in a woman in her sixties or seventies with acute or convalescent COVID-19.

This CDR3 is CASSYTGSVTNEKLFF. Written as DNA, the CDR3 is TGTGCCAGCAGTTATACAGGGAGTGTTACTAATGAAAAACTGTTTTTT. The J gene is TRBJ1-4, the V gene TRBV6-5; D is possibly TRBD1 (6 bases). The V gene's germline CDR1 is MNHEY and CDR2 SVGAGI. V was pared by 3 bases and J by 2 bases, with 13 bases between. The CDR3 has 16 residues.